What follows describes a single T cell receptor (beta chain). These data originate in a study of OX40 agonist ivuxolimab in advanced cancers. Overall study context: Patients were about 83% male with ages roughly 20 to 90, mean 60.

V was pared by 6 bases and J by 3 bases, with 10 bases of the junction left unmatched. Germline CDR1 and CDR2: SGHAT and FQNNGV. The CDR3 covers 16 residues. The method was immunoSEQ multiplex PCR; TCRdb's version includes in-frame clones alone and lacks a portion of them. The top ten clones hold 2% to 2.5% of a sample with more than 45,000 clones, about 78% of them seen once. The chain uses TRBV11-2 and TRBJ2-7; 11 nucleotides align to TRBD1. The sequence came from an adult with an advanced solid tumor such as melanoma, head and neck, liver or kidney cancer. The sequenced sample was CD4+ or CD8+ T cells sorted from blood, obtained in a trial of the OX40 agonist ivuxolimab. The CDR3 reads CASRKAGTGGYYEQYF. The CDR3 bases are TGTGCCAGCAGAAAGGCGGGGACAGGGGGTTACTACGAGCAGTACTTC.